Listed below are T cell receptor beta chains from one sample, sequenced in a study of blood T cell repertoires in COVID-19. Only in-frame clones appear in the TCRdb table, and some are missing; sequencing was by immunoSEQ multiplex PCR. Here the sample spans about 250,000 clones, about 90% being singletons. The sequenced sample was PBMCs or T cells enriched from blood (not recorded which). These TCRs come from a woman aged 40-49 years who had been exposed to COVID-19. The CDR3 runs from the conserved cysteine through the conserved F or W. Fields, in order: CDR3 protein, CDR3 DNA, V gene, CDR3 length, D gene, J gene, clone size. D genes are given only for firm matches. Size is stated for part of the rows, as once, few or many counts, or as a class when the clone is expanded.

CASRGPIRSGELFF	TGTGCCAGCAGGGGGCCCATACGCTCCGGGGAGCTGTTTTTT	TRBV11-3	14	NA	TRBJ2-2	NA
CASSQESEGLGEKLFF	TGCGCCAGCAGCCAAGAGTCGGAGGGTTTGGGTGAAAAACTGTTTTTT	TRBV4-3	16	NA	TRBJ1-4	NA
CASSRGRGVETQYF	TGTGCCAGCAGCCGCGGGCGGGGAGTAGAGACCCAGTACTTC	TRBV7-3	14	NA	TRBJ2-5	NA
CASSRTGRGEKLFF	TGCGCCAGCAGCCGGACAGGGAGGGGTGAAAAACTGTTTTTT	TRBV5-1	14	TRBD1	TRBJ1-4	once
CASSTRQVWMNTEAFF	TGTGCCAGCAGCACCCGACAGGTCTGGATGAACACTGAAGCTTTCTTT	TRBV7-2	16	NA	TRBJ1-1	NA
CASSVITAETQYF	TGTGCCAGCAGCGTGATAACCGCGGAGACCCAGTACTTC	TRBV5-1	13	NA	TRBJ2-5	NA
CASSLGAGRNEKLFF	TGTGCCAGCAGCTTAGGTGCGGGCCGGAATGAAAAACTGTTTTTT	TRBV7-6	15	NA	TRBJ1-4	NA
CASKFPTGNSPLHF	TGTGCCAGCAAATTCCCGACGGGTAATTCACCCCTCCACTTT	TRBV6-5	14	NA	TRBJ1-6	NA
CASKVWVGREKLFF	TGTGCCAGCAAAGTGTGGGTGGGCAGGGAAAAACTGTTTTTT	TRBV6-6	14	NA	TRBJ1-4	once
CASSLGHDGELFF	TGTGCCAGCAGCCTAGGGCATGACGGGGAGCTGTTTTTT	TRBV11-2	13	NA	TRBJ2-2	NA
CASSRSGNTGANVLTF	TGTGCCAGTAGTCGTAGCGGGAACACCGGGGCCAACGTCCTGACTTTC	TRBV19	16	TRBD2	TRBJ2-6	NA